This T cell receptor (beta chain) was documented in a study of blood T cell repertoires in COVID-19 (dated by TCRdb to between 2020 and 2021). As for the study more broadly: Samples covering the acute and convalescent phases of COVID-19 were provided by collaborators in the United States, Italy and Spain. Where available, HLA class I and class II types were obtained from metadata supplied by the sample provider rather than from assay-based typing. The repertoires were made available in a free public database intended to serve as a resource for research on the immune response to SARS-CoV-2. The sample metadata nearly always contained a de-identified subject ID, COVID-19 status, age in years and sex. The samples were drawn from the first 160 participants of the ongoing ImmuneRACE study and from 950 to 1,500 subjects provided by 6 global collaborators. The prospective study material was composed of cDNA or gDNA derived from T cells, B-cell-depleted T cells, or PBMCs. The dataset comprised deeply sampled blood TCRbeta repertoires from subjects exposed to, actively infected with, or recovered from COVID-19. General findings and caveats noted by the study authors: How much clinical and demographic metadata was included differed by source and by participant, and the metadata was provided uncurated.

In this sample, this clone turned up a few times. The antigen it binds to is not known. Within one base of it there is no much larger clone, and no base qualities were kept. Trimming removed 3 bases from V and 7 bases from J, leaving 7 bases between the germline ends. CDR1 SNHLY and CDR2 FYNNEI were looked up in the germline V gene. From the cysteine up to the phenylalanine, the CDR3 has a length of 13 residues. Only the CDR3 portion is preserved as DNA: 39 bases, with reading frame beginning at the first base. Another Seattle source contributed samples from volunteer blood donors who had recovered from COVID-19. Collaborating institutions collected whole blood in K2EDTA tubes following their own protocols. For TCRbeta analysis, collaborator samples were shipped as frozen whole blood, as isolated PBMCs, or as DNA extracted from either sample type. TCRbeta CDR3 regions were amplified from genomic DNA by means of the immunoSEQ Assay, a bias-controlled multiplex PCR. In the authors' own workflow: Within the assay, amplification of reference gene primers was used to estimate how many nucleated cells each sample contained. To quantify the absolute abundance of each unique TCRbeta CDR3 rearrangement, sequence reads were collapsed and filtered. For each sample, productive Simpson clonality was calculated by taking the square root of Simpson's diversity index across productive rearrangements. TCRdb provides this immuneACCESS table in a form limited to in-frame rearrangements. Some clones are lacking; in checked studies, under half of them reflect an unresolved V gene, and why the rest are absent is not known. V and J calls and clone size come straight from that table; D and trimming were deduced from the DNA. Present in this sample are roughly 350,000 clones, around 90% of which were seen just once. Around 3.5% of the sample rests with the top ten.

The V and J genes are TRBV2 and TRBJ1-6; the D gene is possibly TRBD1, with 6 bases matching. The TCR sequence derives from a woman younger than 30 who had recovered from COVID-19. Sequences were obtained from peripheral blood. CDR3 protein: CASSDRGNSPLHF. The base sequence is TGTGCCAGCAGTGACAGGGGAAATTCACCCCTCCACTTT.